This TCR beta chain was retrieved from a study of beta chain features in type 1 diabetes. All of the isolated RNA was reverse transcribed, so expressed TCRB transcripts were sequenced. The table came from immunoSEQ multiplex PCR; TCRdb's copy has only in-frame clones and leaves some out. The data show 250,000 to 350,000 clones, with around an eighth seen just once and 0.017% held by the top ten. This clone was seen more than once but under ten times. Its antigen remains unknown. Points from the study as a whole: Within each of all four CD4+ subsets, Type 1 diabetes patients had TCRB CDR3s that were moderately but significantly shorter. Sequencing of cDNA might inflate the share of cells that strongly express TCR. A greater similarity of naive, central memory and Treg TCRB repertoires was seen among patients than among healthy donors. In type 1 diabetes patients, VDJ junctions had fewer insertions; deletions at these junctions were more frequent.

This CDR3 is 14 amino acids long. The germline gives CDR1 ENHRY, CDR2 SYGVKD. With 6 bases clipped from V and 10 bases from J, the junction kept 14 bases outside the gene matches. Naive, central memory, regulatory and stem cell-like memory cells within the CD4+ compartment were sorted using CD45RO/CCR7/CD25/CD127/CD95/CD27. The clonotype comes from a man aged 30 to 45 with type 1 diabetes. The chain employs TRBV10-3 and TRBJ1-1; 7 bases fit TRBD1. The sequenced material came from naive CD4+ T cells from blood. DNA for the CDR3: TGTGCCATCAGACCGGGACAGAATACGGCTGGAGCTTTCTTT. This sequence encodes CAIRPGQNTAGAFF.